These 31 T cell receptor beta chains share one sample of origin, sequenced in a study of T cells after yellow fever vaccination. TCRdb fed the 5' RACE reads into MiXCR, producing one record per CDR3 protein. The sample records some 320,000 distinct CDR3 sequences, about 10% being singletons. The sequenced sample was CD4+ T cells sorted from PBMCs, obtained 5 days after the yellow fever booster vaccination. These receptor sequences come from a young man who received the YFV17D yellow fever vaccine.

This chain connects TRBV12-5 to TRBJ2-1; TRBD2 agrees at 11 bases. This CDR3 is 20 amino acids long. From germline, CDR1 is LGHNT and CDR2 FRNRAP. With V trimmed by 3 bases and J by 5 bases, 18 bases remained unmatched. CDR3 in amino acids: CASGLIVTSGDTKNNNEQFF. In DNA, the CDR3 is TGTGCTAGTGGTTTAATAGTGACTAGCGGGGACACTAAGAACAACAATGAGCAGTTCTTC.

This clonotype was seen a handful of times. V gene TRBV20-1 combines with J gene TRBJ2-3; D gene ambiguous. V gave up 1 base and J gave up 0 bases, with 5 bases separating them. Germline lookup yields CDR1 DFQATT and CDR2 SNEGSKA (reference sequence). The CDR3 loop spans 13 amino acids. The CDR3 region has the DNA TGCAGTGCTAGAGTCGTAAGCACAGATACGCAGTATTTT. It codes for CSARVVSTDTQYF.

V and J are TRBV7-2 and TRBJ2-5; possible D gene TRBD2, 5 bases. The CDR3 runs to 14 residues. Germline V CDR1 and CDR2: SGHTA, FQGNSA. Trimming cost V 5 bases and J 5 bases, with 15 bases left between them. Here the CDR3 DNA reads TGTGCCAGCAGCATATATAACAAGCGGGAGACCCAGTACTTC. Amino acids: CASSIYNKRETQYF.

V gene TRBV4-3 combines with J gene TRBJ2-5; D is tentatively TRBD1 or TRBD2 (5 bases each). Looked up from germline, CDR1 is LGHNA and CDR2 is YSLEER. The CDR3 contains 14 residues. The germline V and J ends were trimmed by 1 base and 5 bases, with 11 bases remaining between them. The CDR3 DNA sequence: TGCGCCAGCAGCCAAGTCCCAGGGAGTGAGACCCAGTACTTC. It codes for CASSQVPGSETQYF.

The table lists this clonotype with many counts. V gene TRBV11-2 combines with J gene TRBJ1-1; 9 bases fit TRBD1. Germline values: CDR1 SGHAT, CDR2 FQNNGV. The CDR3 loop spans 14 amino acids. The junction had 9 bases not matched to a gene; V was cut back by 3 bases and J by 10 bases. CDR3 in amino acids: CASSLDRGGRVAFF. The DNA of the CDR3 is TGTGCCAGCAGCTTGGACAGGGGAGGGCGCGTAGCTTTCTTT.

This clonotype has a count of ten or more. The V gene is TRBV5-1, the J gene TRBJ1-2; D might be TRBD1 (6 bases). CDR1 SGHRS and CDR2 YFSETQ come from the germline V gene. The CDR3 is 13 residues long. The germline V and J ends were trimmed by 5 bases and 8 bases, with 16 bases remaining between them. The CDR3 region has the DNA TGCGCCAGCAGAATTCAGGGGACGGGGGGCTACACCTTC. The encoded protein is CASRIQGTGGYTF.

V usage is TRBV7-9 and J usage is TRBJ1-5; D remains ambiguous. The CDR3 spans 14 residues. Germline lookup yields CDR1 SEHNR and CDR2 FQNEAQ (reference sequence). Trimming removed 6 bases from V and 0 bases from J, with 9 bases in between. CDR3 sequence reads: CASRRDGSNQPQHF. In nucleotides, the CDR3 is TGTGCCAGCAGAAGAGACGGTAGCAATCAGCCCCAGCATTTT. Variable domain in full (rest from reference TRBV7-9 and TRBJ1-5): DTGVSQNPRHKITKRGQNVTFRCDPISEHNRLYWYRQTLGQGPEFLTYFQNEAQLEKSRLLSDRFSAERPKGSFSTLEIQRTEQGDSAMYLCASRRDGSNQPQHFGDGTRLSIL.

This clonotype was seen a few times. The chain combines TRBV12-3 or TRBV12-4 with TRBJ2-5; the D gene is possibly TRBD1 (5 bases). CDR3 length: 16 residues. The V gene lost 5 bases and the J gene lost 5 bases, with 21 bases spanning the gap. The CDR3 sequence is CASSPEDRETSETQYF. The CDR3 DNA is TGTGCCAGCAGTCCAGAAGACAGAGAGACGTCTGAGACCCAGTACTTC.

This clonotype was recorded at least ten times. CDR3 loop: CATSRVYEEGYTF. CDR3 sequence (DNA): TGTGCCACCAGCAGAGTTTACGAGGAAGGCTACACCTTC. The chain joins TRBV15 to TRBJ1-2; the D is unclear. Germline V gene sequence: CDR1 LNHNV, CDR2 YYDKDF (reference sequence). The CDR3 is made up of 13 amino acids. V was clipped by 1 base and J by 8 bases, with 11 bases between them.

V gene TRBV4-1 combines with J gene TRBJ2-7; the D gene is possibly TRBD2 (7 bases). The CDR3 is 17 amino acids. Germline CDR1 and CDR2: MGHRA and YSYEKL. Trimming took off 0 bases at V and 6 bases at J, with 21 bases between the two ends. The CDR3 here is CASSQDSHGGPLGEQYF. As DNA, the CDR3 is TGCGCCAGCAGCCAAGATTCTCACGGGGGGCCTCTTGGCGAGCAGTACTTC.

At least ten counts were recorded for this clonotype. DNA for the CDR3: TGTGCCAGCAGCTTCGGACGATGGGGCACAGATACGCAGTATTTT. The encoded protein is CASSFGRWGTDTQYF. This chain links TRBV14 with TRBJ2-3; D is ambiguous. The CDR3 length is 15 residues. Germline V gives CDR1 SGHDN, CDR2 FVKESK. Trimming left V 5 bases short and J 1 base short, with 13 bases between. The full variable domain, rest sourced from reference TRBV14 and TRBJ2-3, is EAGVTQFPSHSVIEKGQTVTLRCDPISGHDNLYWYRRVMGKEIKFLLHFVKESKQDESGMPNNRFLAERTGGTYSTLKVQPAELEDSGVYFCASSFGRWGTDTQYFGPGTRLTVL.

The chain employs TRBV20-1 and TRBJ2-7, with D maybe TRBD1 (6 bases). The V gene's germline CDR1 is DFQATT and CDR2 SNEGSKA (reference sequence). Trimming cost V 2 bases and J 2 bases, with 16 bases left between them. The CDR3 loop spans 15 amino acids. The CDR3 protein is CSARLDSRFTYEQYF. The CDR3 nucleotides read TGCAGTGCTAGATTGGACAGCCGCTTTACCTACGAGCAGTACTTC.

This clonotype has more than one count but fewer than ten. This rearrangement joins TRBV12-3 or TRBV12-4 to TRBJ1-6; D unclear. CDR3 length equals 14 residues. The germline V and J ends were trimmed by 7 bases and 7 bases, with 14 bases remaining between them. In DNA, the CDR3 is TGTGCCAGCACCTTAACGGGCTTAAATTCACCCCTCCACTTT. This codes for CASTLTGLNSPLHF.

CDR3 coding DNA: TGCGCCAGCAGTAGACAGGGCGTCGGAAAACTGTTTTTT. Encoded protein: CASSRQGVGKLFF. V gene TRBV10-1 combines with J gene TRBJ1-4, with 7 bases lining up with TRBD1. Losses at the gene ends were 5 bases for V and 10 bases for J; bases not matched to a gene: 7. The CDR3 contains 13 residues. Per the germline V gene, CDR1 is WNHNN and CDR2 is SYGVQD (reference sequence).

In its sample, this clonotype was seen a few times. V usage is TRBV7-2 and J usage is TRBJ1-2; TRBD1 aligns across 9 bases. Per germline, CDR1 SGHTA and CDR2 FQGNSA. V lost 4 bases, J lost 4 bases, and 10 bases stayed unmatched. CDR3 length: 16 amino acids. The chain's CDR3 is CASSSTLTGGVYGYTF. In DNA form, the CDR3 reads TGTGCCAGCAGCTCGACCCTAACAGGGGGCGTCTATGGCTACACCTTC.

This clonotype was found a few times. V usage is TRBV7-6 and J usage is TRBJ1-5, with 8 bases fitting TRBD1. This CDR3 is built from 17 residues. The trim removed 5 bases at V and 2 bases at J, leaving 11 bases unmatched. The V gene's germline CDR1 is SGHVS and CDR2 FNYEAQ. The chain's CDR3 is CASSPASTGAGNQPQHF. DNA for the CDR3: TGTGCCAGCAGCCCGGCCTCGACAGGGGCCGGCAATCAGCCCCAGCATTTT. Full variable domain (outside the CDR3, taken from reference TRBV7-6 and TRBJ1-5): GAGVSQSPRYKVTKRGQDVALRCDPISGHVSLYWYRQALGQGPEFLTYFNYEAQQDKSGLPNDRFSAERPEGSISTLTIQRTEQRDSAMYRCASSPASTGAGNQPQHFGDGTRLSIL.

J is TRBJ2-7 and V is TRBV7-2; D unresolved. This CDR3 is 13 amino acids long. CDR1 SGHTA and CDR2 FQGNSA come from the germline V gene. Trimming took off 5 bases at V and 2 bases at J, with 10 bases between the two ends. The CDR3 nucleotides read TGTGCCAGCAGCCCGTACTTGACCTACGAGCAGTACGTC. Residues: CASSPYLTYEQYV.

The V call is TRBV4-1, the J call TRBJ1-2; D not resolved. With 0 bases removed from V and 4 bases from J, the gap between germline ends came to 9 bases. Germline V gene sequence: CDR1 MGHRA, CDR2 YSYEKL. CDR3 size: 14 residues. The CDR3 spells CASSQDADSYGYTF. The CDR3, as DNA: TGCGCCAGCAGCCAAGATGCGGATAGCTATGGCTACACCTTC.

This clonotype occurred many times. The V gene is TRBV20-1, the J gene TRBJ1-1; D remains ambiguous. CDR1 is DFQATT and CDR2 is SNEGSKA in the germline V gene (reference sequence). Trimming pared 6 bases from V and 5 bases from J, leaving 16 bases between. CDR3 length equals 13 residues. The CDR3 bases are TGCAGTGCCACGGACCCACGGCTAACTGAAGCTTTCTTT. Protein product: CSATDPRLTEAFF.

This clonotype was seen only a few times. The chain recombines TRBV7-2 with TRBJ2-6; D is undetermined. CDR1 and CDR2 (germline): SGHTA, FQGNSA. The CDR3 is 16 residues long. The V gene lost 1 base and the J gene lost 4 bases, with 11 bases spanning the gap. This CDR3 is CASSLVMAHGANVLTF. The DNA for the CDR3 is TGTGCCAGCAGCTTAGTCATGGCGCACGGGGCCAACGTCCTGACTTTC.

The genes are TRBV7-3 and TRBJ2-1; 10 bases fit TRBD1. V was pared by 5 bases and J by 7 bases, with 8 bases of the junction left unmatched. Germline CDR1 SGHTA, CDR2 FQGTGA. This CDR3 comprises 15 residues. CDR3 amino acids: CASSPPGQGNNEQFF. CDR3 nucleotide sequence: TGTGCCAGCAGCCCTCCGGGACAGGGGAATAATGAGCAGTTCTTC.

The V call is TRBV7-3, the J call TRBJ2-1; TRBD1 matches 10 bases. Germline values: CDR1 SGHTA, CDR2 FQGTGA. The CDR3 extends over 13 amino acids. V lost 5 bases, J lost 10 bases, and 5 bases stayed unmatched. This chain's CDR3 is CASSAGTGEEQFF. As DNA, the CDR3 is TGTGCCAGCAGCGCCGGGACAGGGGAGGAGCAGTTCTTC.

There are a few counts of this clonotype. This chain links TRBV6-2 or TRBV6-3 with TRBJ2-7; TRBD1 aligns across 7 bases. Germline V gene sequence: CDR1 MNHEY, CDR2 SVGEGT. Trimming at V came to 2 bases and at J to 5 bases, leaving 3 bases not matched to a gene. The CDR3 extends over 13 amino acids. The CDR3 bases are TGTGCCAGCAGTTACCCCGGACAGGACGAGCAGTACGTC. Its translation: CASSYPGQDEQYV.

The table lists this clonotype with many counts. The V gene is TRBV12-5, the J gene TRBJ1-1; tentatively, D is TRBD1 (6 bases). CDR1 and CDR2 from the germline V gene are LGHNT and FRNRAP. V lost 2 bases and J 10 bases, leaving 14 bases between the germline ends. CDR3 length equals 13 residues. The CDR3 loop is CASGLTQGSRAFF. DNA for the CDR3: TGTGCTAGTGGTTTGACCCAGGGGAGTCGAGCTTTCTTT.

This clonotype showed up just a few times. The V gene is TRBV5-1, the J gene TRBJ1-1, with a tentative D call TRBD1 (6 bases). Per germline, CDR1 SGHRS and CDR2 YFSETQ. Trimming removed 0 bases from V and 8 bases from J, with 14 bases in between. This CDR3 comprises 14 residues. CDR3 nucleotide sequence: TGCGCCAGCAGCTTGGATGGAGGGGGGTTCGAAGCTTTCTTT. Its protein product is CASSLDGGGFEAFF.

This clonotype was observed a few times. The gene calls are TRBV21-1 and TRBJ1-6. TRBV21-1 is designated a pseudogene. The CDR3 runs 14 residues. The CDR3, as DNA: TGTGCCAGCCCCCGGAGCTCCTATAATTCACCCCTCCACTTT. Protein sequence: CASPRSSYNSPLHF.

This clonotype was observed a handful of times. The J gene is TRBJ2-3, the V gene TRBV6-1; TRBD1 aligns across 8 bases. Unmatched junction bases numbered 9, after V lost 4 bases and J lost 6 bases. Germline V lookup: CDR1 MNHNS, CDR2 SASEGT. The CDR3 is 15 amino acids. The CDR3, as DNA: TGTGCCAGCAGTGCAGGGCAGGGGGCGTTTGATACGCAGTATTTT. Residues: CASSAGQGAFDTQYF.

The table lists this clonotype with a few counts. The CDR3 DNA follows: TGTGCCAGCAGTCAATACTCTGGGGCCAACGTCCTGACTTTC. Encoded protein: CASSQYSGANVLTF. V is TRBV12-3 or TRBV12-4 and J is TRBJ2-6, with no clear D. The CDR3 loop spans 14 amino acids. The ends were cut back, 5 bases at V and 0 bases at J, with 5 bases in the middle.

The CDR3 DNA sequence: TGTGCCAGCTCAGGACAGTACCAAGAGACCCAGTACTTC. This codes for CASSGQYQETQYF. The rearrangement links TRBV18 to TRBJ2-5; a weak D match, TRBD1 (6 bases). This CDR3 has 13 residues. Trimming removed 5 bases at V and 0 bases at J, with 7 bases between. Germline CDR1 is KGHSH and CDR2 is LQKENI. The whole variable domain, filled in from reference TRBV18 and TRBJ2-5, reads NAGVMQNPRHLVRRRGQEARLRCSPMKGHSHVYWYRQLPEEGLKFMVYLQKENIIDESGMPKERFSAEFPKEGPSILRIQQVVRGDSAAYFCASSGQYQETQYFGPGTRLLVL.

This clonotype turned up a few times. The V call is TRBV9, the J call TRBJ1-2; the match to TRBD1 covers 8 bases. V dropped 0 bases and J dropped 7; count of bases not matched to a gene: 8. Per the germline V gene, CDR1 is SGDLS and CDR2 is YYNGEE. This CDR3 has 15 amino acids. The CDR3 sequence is CASSVDFQGASGYTF. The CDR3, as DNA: TGTGCCAGCAGCGTAGACTTCCAGGGGGCGAGTGGCTACACCTTC.

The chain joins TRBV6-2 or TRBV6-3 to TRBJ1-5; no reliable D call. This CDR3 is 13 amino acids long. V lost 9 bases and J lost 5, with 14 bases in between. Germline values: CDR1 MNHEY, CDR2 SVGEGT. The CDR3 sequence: CARSPGGYQPQHF. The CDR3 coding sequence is TGTGCCAGGAGTCCGGGTGGGTATCAGCCCCAGCATTTT.